The TCR beta chain described here comes from a study of blood T cell repertoires in COVID-19. The CDR3 is 14 residues long. CDR1 and CDR2 from the germline V gene are MGHDK and SYGVNS. The germline V and J ends were trimmed by 6 bases and 3 bases, with 15 bases remaining between them. Here immunoSEQ multiplex PCR was the method, and the copy in TCRdb shows in-frame clones only, minus some. The sample has about 200,000 clones, approximately 86% seen once. Participant reports of clinical history set cohort assignment. This receptor was taken from a woman aged 40 to 50 with acute COVID-19. The genes are TRBV25-1 and TRBJ2-7; D is uncertain. Source material: PBMCs or T cells enriched from blood (not recorded which). As DNA, the CDR3 is TGTGCCAGCAGCCAGTCCGGGTCCATCTACGAGCAGTACTTC. It is translated as CASSQSGSIYEQYF.